This T cell receptor (beta chain) comes out of a study of T-cell memory formation after mild COVID-19. Study-level background: Largely, the TCR clusters proved donor specific.

Findings of the study overall: Some clones that responded turned up in pre-infection memory, which suggests that cross-reactive memory joined in. Contracting CD8+ clones were enriched in EMRA, CD4+ mainly in CM and EM. Day 15 to 85 contracting clones showed balanced CD4/CD8; day 15 to 37 expanders favored CD4+.

Remarks on this clonotype: Its antigen remains unknown.

A single record per CDR3 protein comes from TCRdb applying MiXCR to the 5' RACE reads. The sample shows under 450,000 distinct CDR3 sequences, around 20% of them seen only once. In germline, CDR1 is SGHAT, CDR2 FQNNGV. This CDR3 has 15 residues. Deletions cut 5 bases from V and 5 bases from J, with 17 bases between. Sequences were obtained from PBMCs or a T cell subset sorted from them (not recorded which). This sequence was found in a man aged 18 to 30 who had mild COVID-19 (a few samples of this study predate the infection). Cell type and time point are not known. V usage is TRBV11-2 and J usage is TRBJ2-3; the D gene is possibly TRBD1 (7 bases). CDR3 coding DNA: TGTGCCAGCAGCCCGGAGGGGGCGCCGGGAGATACGCAGTATTTT. It is translated as CASSPEGAPGDTQYF.